This TCR beta chain stems from a study of blood T cell repertoires in COVID-19. Sequenced by immunoSEQ multiplex PCR; TCRdb stores in-frame clones only, minus some. The top ten clones hold roughly a tenth of a sample with around 430,000 clones, just under 90% of them seen once. The age range of participants was about 18 to 100 years, with residence in about two dozen US areas. Assignments of participants to cohorts depended upon their own reported clinical history. CDR3 length equals 15 residues. J gave up 8 bases and V 0 bases, and 7 bases lay outside the gene matches. CDR1 and CDR2 (germline): KGHSH, LQKENI.

V gene TRBV18 combines with J gene TRBJ1-2, with 9 bases aligning to TRBD1. This clonotype originated in a woman between 50 and 59 years old who had recovered from COVID-19. The sample consisted of PBMCs or T cells enriched from blood (not recorded which). In DNA, the CDR3 is TGTGCCAGCTCACCACCGGACAGGGGATGGAAAGGCTACACCTTC. It encodes CASSPPDRGWKGYTF.